This TCR beta chain is drawn from a study of Ad26.COV2.S vaccination and SARS-CoV-2 variants. Study details: Among those in the COV1001 Ad26.COV2.S trial arm was the donor. Ad26.COV2.S was injected intramuscularly once or twice, 56 days apart.

The CDR3 extends over 15 amino acids. Per germline, CDR1 KGHSH and CDR2 LQKENI. Trimming cost V 2 bases and J 9 bases; bases outside gene matches: 6. Stated treatment: some 20 received Ad26.COV2.S at low or high dose, single or two shots; about 5 received placebo; per-sample allocation not given. The samples were gathered on day 63 after the first injection of vaccine or placebo. Whoever gave the sample was an adult aged 18-55 years in Boston. TCRdb's copy holds only in-frame clones and misses some; the assay was immunoSEQ multiplex PCR. The sample has about 390,000 clones, roughly nine tenths seen once.

The rearrangement links TRBV18 to TRBJ1-6; 8 bases line up with TRBD1. The sequencing here drew on peripheral blood, taken in a trial of Ad26.COV2.S vaccine versus placebo. The clonotype comes from a person between 18 and 65 years old who received the Ad26.COV2.S COVID-19 vaccine or a placebo. For the CDR3, the DNA is TGTGCCAGCTCACCAACACAGGGGGGGGCTTCACCCCTCCACTTT. It yields the protein CASSPTQGGASPLHF.